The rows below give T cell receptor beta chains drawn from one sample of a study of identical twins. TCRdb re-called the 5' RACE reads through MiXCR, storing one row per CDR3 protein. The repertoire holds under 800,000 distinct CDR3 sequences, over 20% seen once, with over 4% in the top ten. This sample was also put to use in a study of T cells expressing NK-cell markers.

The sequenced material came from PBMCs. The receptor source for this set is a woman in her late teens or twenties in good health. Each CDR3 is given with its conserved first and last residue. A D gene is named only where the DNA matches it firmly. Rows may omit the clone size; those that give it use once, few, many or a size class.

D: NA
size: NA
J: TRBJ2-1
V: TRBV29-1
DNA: TGCAGCACTACCGGGACTGGTTACAATGAGCAGTTCTTC
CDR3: CSTTGTGYNEQFF

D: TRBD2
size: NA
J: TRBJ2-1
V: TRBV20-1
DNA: TGCAGGATAGCGGGGGGGCATGAGCAGTTCTTC
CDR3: CRIAGGHEQFF

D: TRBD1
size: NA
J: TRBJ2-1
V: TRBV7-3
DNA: TGTGCCAGCAGTACCGGACAGGGTTATGATGAGCAGTTCTTC
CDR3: CASSTGQGYDEQFF

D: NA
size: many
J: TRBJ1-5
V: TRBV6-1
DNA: TGTGCCAGCAGCCCCCTCCGGGGTTCCCGAGGGCAGCCCCAGCATTTT
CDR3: CASSPLRGSRGQPQHF

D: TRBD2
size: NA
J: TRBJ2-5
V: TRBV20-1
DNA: TGCAGTGCTAGCGGAGGCGGGGGGTTTCAAGAGACCCAGTACTTC
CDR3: CSASGGGGFQETQYF

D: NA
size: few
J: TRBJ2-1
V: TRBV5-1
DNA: TGCGCCAGCAGCTGGCAAGCAGCGCCTGAGCAGTTCTTC
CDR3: CASSWQAAPEQFF

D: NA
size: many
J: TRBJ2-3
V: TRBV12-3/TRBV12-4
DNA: TGTGCCAGCACCATGGGACTCGGCAGAGATACGCAGTATTTT
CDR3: CASTMGLGRDTQYF

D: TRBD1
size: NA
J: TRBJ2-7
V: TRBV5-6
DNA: TGTGCCAGCAGAGGCGGACAGGGGGCATTCGAGCAGTACTTC
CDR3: CASRGGQGAFEQYF

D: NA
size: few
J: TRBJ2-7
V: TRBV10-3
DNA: TGTGCCATCAGTGAGATGGAAGGAAGCGAGCAGTACTTC
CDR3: CAISEMEGSEQYF

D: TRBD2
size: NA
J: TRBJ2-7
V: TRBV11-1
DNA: TGTGCCAGCAGCTTAGCGCCGGGACTAGCCGCACCCGTCCACGAGCAGTACTTC
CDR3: CASSLAPGLAAPVHEQYF

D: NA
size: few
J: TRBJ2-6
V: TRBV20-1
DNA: TGCAGTGCTAGAGCCCAAACCCTTAGCTCTGGGGCCAACGTCCTGACTTTC
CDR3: CSARAQTLSSGANVLTF

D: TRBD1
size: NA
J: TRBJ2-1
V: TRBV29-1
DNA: TGCAGCGTAAAAGGGACAGCGATAAACCCCTACAATGAGCAGTTCTTC
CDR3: CSVKGTAINPYNEQFF

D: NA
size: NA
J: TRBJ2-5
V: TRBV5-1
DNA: TGCGCCAGCAGCTTGATGGGGGGCCCTCAAGAGACCCAGTACTTC
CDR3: CASSLMGGPQETQYF

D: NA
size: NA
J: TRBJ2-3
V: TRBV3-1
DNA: TGTGCCAGCAGACCTAAGCTAGCGTCTTTAGGCACAGATACGCAGTATTTT
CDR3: CASRPKLASLGTDTQYF

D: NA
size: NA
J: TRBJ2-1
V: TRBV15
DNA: TGTGCCACCTCTGCGCGCTACAATGAGCAGTTCTTC
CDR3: CATSARYNEQFF

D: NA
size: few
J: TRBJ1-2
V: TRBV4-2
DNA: TGTGCCAGCAGCCATGGACGGGGAAACTATGGCTACACCTTC
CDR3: CASSHGRGNYGYTF

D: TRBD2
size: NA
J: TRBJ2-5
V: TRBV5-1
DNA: TGCGCCAGCAGCTTACTAGCGTGGGAGACCCAGTACTTC
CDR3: CASSLLAWETQYF

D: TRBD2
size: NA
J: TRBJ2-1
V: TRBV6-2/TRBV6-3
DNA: TGTGCCAGCAGGGACCTAGCGGGGGGCTACAATGAGCAGTTCTTC
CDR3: CASRDLAGGYNEQFF

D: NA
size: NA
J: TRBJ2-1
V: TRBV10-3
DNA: TGTGCCATCAGTGAGTCCAGGGGAAGCTCCTACAATGAGCAGTTCTTC
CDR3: CAISESRGSSYNEQFF

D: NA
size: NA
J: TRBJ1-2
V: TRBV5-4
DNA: TGTGCCAGCAGCTTGGGGCAGGAACGCATCCATGGCACCTTC
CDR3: CASSLGQERIHGTF

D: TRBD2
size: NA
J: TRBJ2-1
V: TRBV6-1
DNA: TGTGCCAGCAGTCAGAGCGGGGACGGTTACAATGAGCAGTTCTTC
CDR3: CASSQSGDGYNEQFF

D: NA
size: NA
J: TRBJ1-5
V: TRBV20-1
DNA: TGCAGTGCTAGAGATATAGGGGGGAATCAGCCCCAGCATTTT
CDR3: CSARDIGGNQPQHF

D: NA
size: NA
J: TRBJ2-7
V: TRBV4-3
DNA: TGCGCCAGCAGCCAAGGCTCTAGCCCTACCTACGAGCAGTACTTC
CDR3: CASSQGSSPTYEQYF

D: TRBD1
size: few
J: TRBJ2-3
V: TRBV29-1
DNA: TGCAGCACCAGACAGGGGTTCACAGATACGCAGTATTTT
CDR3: CSTRQGFTDTQYF

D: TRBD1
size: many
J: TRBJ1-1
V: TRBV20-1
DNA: TGCAGTGCTAGAGTAGCAGGGGGAGTGAACACTGAAGCTTTCTTT
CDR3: CSARVAGGVNTEAFF

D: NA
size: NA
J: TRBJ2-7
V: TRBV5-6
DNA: TGTGCCAGCAGCAAAAGCGGTGCCTCCTACGAGCAGTACTTC
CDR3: CASSKSGASYEQYF

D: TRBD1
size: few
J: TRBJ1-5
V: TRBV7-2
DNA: TGTGCCAGCAGCGTAAAGGGGGCTGGCAATCAGCCCCAGCATTTT
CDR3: CASSVKGAGNQPQHF

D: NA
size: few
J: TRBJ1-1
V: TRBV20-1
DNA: TGCAGTGCTAGAGTGGCAGGGGAAGGGGCTGAAGCTTTCTTT
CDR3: CSARVAGEGAEAFF

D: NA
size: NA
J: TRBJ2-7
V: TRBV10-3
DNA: TGTGCCATCAGTGATAGGGTCTACGAGCAGTACTTC
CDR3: CAISDRVYEQYF

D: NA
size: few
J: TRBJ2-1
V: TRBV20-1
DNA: TGCAGTGCTAGAACCCCTATTGCTGAGCAGTTCTTC
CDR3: CSARTPIAEQFF

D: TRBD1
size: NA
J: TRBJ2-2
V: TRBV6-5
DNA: TGTGCCAGCAGTTACTCGCTGGGACAGGGAAACACCGGGGAGCTGTTTTTT
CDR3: CASSYSLGQGNTGELFF

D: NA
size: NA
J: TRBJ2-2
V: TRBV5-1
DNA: TGCGCCAGCAGGAAAAGCGGTCGTGGCACCGGGGAGCTGTTTTTT
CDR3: CASRKSGRGTGELFF

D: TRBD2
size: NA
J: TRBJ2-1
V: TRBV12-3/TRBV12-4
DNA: TGTACCATCAGGTCTTCCGGACTAGCGGTAGACCGTTGGGTCAATGAGCAGTTCTTC
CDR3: CTIRSSGLAVDRWVNEQFF

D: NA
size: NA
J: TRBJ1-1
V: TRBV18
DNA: TGTGCCAGCCAGGGCGGGGAAGGCACTGAAGCTTTCTTT
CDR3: CASQGGEGTEAFF

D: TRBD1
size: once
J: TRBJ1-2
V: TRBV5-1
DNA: TGCGCCAGCAGCTTGGGAGTTGGGACAGGGAATTTCGGCTACACCTTC
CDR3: CASSLGVGTGNFGYTF

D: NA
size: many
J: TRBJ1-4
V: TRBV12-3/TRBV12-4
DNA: TGTGCCAGCAGCCCTTCTTGGGGGGCTAGGGGTAACGGAAAACTGTTTTTT
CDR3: CASSPSWGARGNGKLFF

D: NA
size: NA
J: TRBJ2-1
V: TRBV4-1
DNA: TGCGCCAGCAGCCAAGATATCCCGGCTACTGAGCAGTTCTTC
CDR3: CASSQDIPATEQFF

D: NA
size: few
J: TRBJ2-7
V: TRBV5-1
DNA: TGCGCCAGCAGGGTGGTCTTACAGGGCTACGAGCAGTACTTC
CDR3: CASRVVLQGYEQYF

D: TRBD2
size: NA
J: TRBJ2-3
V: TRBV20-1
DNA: TGCAGTGCTGAGGCACTAGCGGGAAGCACAGATACGCAGTATTTT
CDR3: CSAEALAGSTDTQYF

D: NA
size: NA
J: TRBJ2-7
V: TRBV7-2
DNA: TGTGCCAGCAGCTTAGACAGCCACTACGAGCAGTACTTC
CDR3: CASSLDSHYEQYF

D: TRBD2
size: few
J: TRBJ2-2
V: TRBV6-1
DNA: TGTGCCAGCAGCCGCGGGAGGGCCCCCGACACCGGGGAGCTGTTTTTT
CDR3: CASSRGRAPDTGELFF

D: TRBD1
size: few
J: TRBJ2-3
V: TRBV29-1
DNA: TGCAGCGTTGGGGACTGGCAGGGGGCCGGAGATACGCAGTATTTT
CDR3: CSVGDWQGAGDTQYF

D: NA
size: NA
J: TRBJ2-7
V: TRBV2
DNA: TGTGCCAGCGCCCTCTCGGGTGGGAGAACCTACGAGCAGTACTTC
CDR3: CASALSGGRTYEQYF

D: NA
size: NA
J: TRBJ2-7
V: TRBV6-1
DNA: TGTGCCAGCAGCCATGGGGGGGCGGAGTACGAGCAGTACTTC
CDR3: CASSHGGAEYEQYF

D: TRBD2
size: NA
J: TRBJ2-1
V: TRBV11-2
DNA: TGTGCCAGCAGCCCAAGTGGGGGGGACGGTGAGCAGTTCTTC
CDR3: CASSPSGGDGEQFF

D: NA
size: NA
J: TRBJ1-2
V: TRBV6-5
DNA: TGTGCCAGCAGTTACGTCGGGGAAAACTATGGCTACACCTTC
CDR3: CASSYVGENYGYTF

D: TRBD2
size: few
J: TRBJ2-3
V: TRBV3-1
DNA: TGTGCCAGCAGCCAATGGTCTAGCGGGGGTCCTAGCACAGATACGCAGTATTTT
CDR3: CASSQWSSGGPSTDTQYF

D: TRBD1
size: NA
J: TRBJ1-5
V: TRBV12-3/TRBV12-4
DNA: TGTGCCAGCAGTTTAGCCCGGGACAGAAGCAATCAGCCCCAGCATTTT
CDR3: CASSLARDRSNQPQHF